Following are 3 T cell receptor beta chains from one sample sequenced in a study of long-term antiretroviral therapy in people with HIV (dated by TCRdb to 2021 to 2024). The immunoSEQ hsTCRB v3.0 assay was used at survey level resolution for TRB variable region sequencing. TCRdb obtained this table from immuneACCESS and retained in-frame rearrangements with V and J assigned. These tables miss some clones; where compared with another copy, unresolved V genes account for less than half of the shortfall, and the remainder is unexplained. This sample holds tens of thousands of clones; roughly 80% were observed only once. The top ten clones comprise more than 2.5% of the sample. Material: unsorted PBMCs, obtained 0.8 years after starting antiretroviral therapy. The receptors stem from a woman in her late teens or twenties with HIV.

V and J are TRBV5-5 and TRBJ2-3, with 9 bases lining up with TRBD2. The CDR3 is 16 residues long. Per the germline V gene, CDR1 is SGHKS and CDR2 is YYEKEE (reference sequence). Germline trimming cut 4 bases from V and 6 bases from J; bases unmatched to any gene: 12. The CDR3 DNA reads TGTGCCAGCAGCGTTTTAGGAGCGGGAGGTTGGGATACGCAGTATTTT. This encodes CASSVLGAGGWDTQYF.

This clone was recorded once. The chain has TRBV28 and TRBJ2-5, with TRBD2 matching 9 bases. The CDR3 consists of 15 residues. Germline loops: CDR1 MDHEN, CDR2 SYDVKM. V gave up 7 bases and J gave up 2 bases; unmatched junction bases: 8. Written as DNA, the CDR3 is TGTGCCAGCAAAGGAGCGGGAGGCCCTCAAGAGACCCAGTACTTC. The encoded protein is CASKGAGGPQETQYF.

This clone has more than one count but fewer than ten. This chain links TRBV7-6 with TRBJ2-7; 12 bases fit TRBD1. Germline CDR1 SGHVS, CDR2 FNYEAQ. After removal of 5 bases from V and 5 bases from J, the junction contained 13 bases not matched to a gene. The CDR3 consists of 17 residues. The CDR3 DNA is TGTGCCAGCAGCCCCTTTGGGACAGGGGGCCCCGCAGACGAGCAGTACTTC. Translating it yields CASSPFGTGGPADEQYF.